Following are 3 T cell receptor beta chains from one sample sequenced in a study of T cells after posttransplantation cyclophosphamide. TCRdb's copy holds only in-frame clones and misses some; the assay was immunoSEQ multiplex PCR. Sampling found around 30,000 clones, none seen once. Specimen: PBMCs. The source of these receptors is a woman aged 55-70 years in good health, CMV-negative, and a related stem cell transplant donor.

The sample holds many counts of this clone. The rearrangement uses TRBV19 and TRBJ1-4; 10 nucleotides match TRBD1. The CDR3 is 19 amino acids. With V trimmed by 3 bases and J by 0 bases, 10 bases remained unmatched. The germline gives CDR1 LNHDA, CDR2 SQIVND (reference sequence). The DNA for the CDR3 is TGTGCCAGTAGTATCGGTCCGGGACAGGGGATCGCAACTAATGAAAAACTGTTTTTT. Amino acid sequence: CASSIGPGQGIATNEKLFF.

This clone was picked up a small number of times. V gene TRBV28 combines with J gene TRBJ2-7; TRBD1 aligns across 8 bases. This CDR3 is 12 amino acids long. The ends lost 6 bases at V and 8 bases at J; junction bases unmatched: 6. Germline V gene sequence: CDR1 MDHEN, CDR2 SYDVKM. CDR3 in DNA: TGTGCCAGCAGCTACCACAGGGGGAAGCAGTACTTC. This gives the protein CASSYHRGKQYF. The full variable domain, rest sourced from reference TRBV28 and TRBJ2-7, is DVKVTQSSRYLVKRTGEKVFLECVQDMDHENMFWYRQDPGLGLRLIYFSYDVKMKEKGDIPEGYSVSREKKERFSLILESASTNQTSMYLCASSYHRGKQYFGPGTRLTVT.

This clone was detected many times. The J gene is TRBJ2-3, the V gene TRBV27; D possibly corresponds to TRBD1 (6 bases). This CDR3 is built from 13 residues. V lost 2 bases, J lost 11 bases, and 14 bases lay in between. Looked up from germline, CDR1 is MNHEY and CDR2 is SMNVEV (reference sequence). The CDR3 is CASSLDKQGWQYF. The CDR3 DNA reads TGTGCCAGCAGTTTAGATAAACAGGGTTGGCAGTATTTT.